These 22 T cell receptor beta chains share one sample of origin, sequenced in a study of T cell responses to AZD1222 COVID-19 vaccine. Libraries were prepared by immunoSEQ multiplex PCR; TCRdb keeps only in-frame clonotypes and omits some of them. Of about 150,000 clones listed, 75% to 85% were seen once; the top ten hold less than 9.5%. Sequencing was performed on peripheral blood, taken 28 days after the second dose of the MenACWY control vaccine. These receptors all come from an adult who received the MenACWY meningococcal vaccine as a control.

This clone was observed a single time. This chain joins TRBV27 and TRBJ2-2; TRBD1 matches 8 bases. This CDR3 is 16 amino acids long. The junction had 12 bases not matched to a gene; V was cut back by 5 bases and J by 7 bases. CDR1 and CDR2 from the germline V gene are MNHEY and SMNVEV (reference sequence). Here the CDR3 DNA reads TGTGCCAGCAGTACCCCTTCGACAGGGGTTAGCGGGGAGCTGTTTTTT. Protein: CASSTPSTGVSGELFF.

The genes are TRBV28 and TRBJ1-1, with D hard to call. With 7 bases removed from V and 1 base from J, the gap between germline ends came to 13 bases. The CDR3 totals 14 residues. The germline V gene encodes CDR1 MDHEN and CDR2 SYDVKM. The CDR3 region is CASTSTGENTEAFF. In DNA, the CDR3 is TGTGCCAGCACCTCGACGGGAGAGAACACTGAAGCTTTCTTT. Based on the CDR3 plus reference TRBV28 and TRBJ1-1, the full variable domain is DVKVTQSSRYLVKRTGEKVFLECVQDMDHENMFWYRQDPGLGLRLIYFSYDVKMKEKGDIPEGYSVSREKKERFSLILESASTNQTSMYLCASTSTGENTEAFFGQGTRLTVV.

The CDR3 region is CATSARDRGSQQPQHF. In DNA, the CDR3 is TGTGCCACCAGTGCTAGGGACAGGGGATCGCAACAGCCCCAGCATTTT. V gene TRBV24-1 combines with J gene TRBJ1-5; 10 bases fit TRBD1. V gave up 5 bases and J gave up 7 bases; unmatched junction bases: 10. The length of the CDR3 is 16 residues. Germline assignment: CDR1 KGHDR and CDR2 SFDVKD.

This clone was detected only a few times. The chain is built from TRBV7-3 and TRBJ2-1; D gene ambiguous. This CDR3 spans 14 amino acids. V was shortened by 5 bases and J by 12 bases, with 20 bases between the two germline ends. Germline CDR1 and CDR2: SGHTA and FQGTGA. CDR3 sequence: CASSPQVNPLRQFF. The CDR3 DNA reads as TGTGCCAGCAGCCCTCAAGTAAACCCTTTGAGGCAGTTCTTC.

This sequence joins TRBV2 and TRBJ1-5; no clear D gene. Germline V gene sequence: CDR1 SNHLY, CDR2 FYNNEI. Trimming took off 3 bases at V and 3 bases at J, with 9 bases between the two ends. The CDR3 is made up of 14 amino acids. The CDR3 here is CASSDSLINQPQHF. The CDR3 DNA reads TGTGCCAGCAGTGACAGTCTTATCAATCAGCCCCAGCATTTT.

This clone appeared once. This chain joins TRBV6-1 and TRBJ2-1; 7 nucleotides agree with TRBD1. Trimming removed 2 bases from V and 12 bases from J; junction bases left unmatched: 10. CDR3 length equals 14 residues. In germline, CDR1 is MNHNS, CDR2 SASEGT. The CDR3 DNA reads as TGTGCCAGCAGTGAACTTAGACAGGGCGGCCGGCAGTTCTTC. Amino acids: CASSELRQGGRQFF.

The rearrangement uses TRBV7-2 and TRBJ1-2; the D is unclear. The CDR3 has 16 residues. Germline V gene sequence: CDR1 SGHTA, CDR2 FQGNSA. Trimming stripped 0 bases from V and 4 bases from J, with 15 bases between. The chain's CDR3 is CASSLAGGLSFYGYTF. The CDR3 DNA reads TGTGCCAGCAGCTTAGCGGGAGGGTTGTCGTTCTATGGCTACACCTTC.

V is TRBV7-2 and J is TRBJ2-5, with D possibly matching TRBD1 (5 bases). V dropped 5 bases and J dropped 7 bases, with 17 bases sitting between them. CDR1 SGHTA and CDR2 FQGNSA come from the germline V gene. This CDR3 spans 14 amino acids. CDR3 sequence (DNA): TGTGCCAGCAGCCTGGGCCGGACAACCTTGACCCAGTACTTC. Protein product: CASSLGRTTLTQYF.

This sequence joins TRBV6-1 and TRBJ1-5, with 8 nucleotides matching TRBD1. The CDR3 consists of 13 residues. V lost 3 bases and J lost 5; bases outside the gene matches: 0. Germline-derived CDR1 and CDR2 are MNHNS and SASEGT. CDR3 coding DNA: TGTGCCAGCAGTGAGACAGGGGATCAGCCCCAGCATTTT. Its protein product is CASSETGDQPQHF.

V is TRBV21-1 and J is TRBJ2-2; the table's D gene call, TRBD1, was not cross checked with the DNA. TRBV21-1 is annotated as a pseudogene. The CDR3 spans 17 residues. This CDR3 is CASSKGRPGVNTGELFF. The DNA of the CDR3 is TGTGCCAGCAGCAAAGGCCGGCCAGGGGTCAACACCGGGGAGCTGTTTTTT.

This clone came up many times. This chain joins TRBV6-1 and TRBJ2-3, with 10 bases lining up with TRBD2. Trimming cost V 4 bases and J 2 bases; bases outside gene matches: 12. This CDR3 is 18 amino acids long. Germline assignment: CDR1 MNHNS and CDR2 SASEGT. The CDR3 loop is CASSAGWGSGGATDTQYF. The CDR3 DNA reads TGTGCCAGCAGTGCTGGTTGGGGGAGCGGGGGGGCCACAGATACGCAGTATTTT.

The CDR3 bases are TGTGCCAGCAGCTTAGAACTTGGGGGAGGGCTTCGAGAGCAGTACTTC. Translating gives CASSLELGGGLREQYF. This chain joins TRBV7-2 and TRBJ2-7; 7 bases align to TRBD2. In germline, CDR1 is SGHTA, CDR2 FQGNSA. V gave up 1 base and J gave up 7 bases; unmatched junction bases: 13. The CDR3 extends over 16 amino acids.

V gene TRBV6-6 combines with J gene TRBJ1-5; D uncertain. This CDR3 contains 14 residues. The V end lost 1 base, the J end lost 5 bases, and 9 bases lay between the germline ends. In germline, CDR1 is MNHNY, CDR2 SVGAGI (reference sequence). The CDR3 spells CASSYYGSYQPQHF. The CDR3 DNA is TGTGCCAGCAGTTACTACGGGAGTTATCAGCCCCAGCATTTT.

The rearrangement links TRBV7-2 to TRBJ1-2; D call uncertain. Trimming stripped 4 bases from V and 5 bases from J, with 8 bases between. The CDR3 covers 12 residues. Germline V gene sequence: CDR1 SGHTA, CDR2 FQGNSA. The CDR3 here is CASSSNIYGYTF. DNA of the CDR3: TGTGCCAGCAGCTCCAACATTTATGGCTACACCTTC.

The chain employs TRBV6-5 and TRBJ1-5, with TRBD1 identical over 10 bases. J lost 10 bases, V lost 6 bases, and 9 bases had no gene match. Germline V lookup: CDR1 MNHEY, CDR2 SVGAGI. This CDR3 is built from 14 residues. The DNA for the CDR3 is TGTGCCAGCAGCATAGACAGGGGGCTAAGTCCCCAGCATTTT. As protein: CASSIDRGLSPQHF.

This chain connects TRBV7-2 to TRBJ1-6; 9 bases line up with TRBD1. The germline CDR1 and CDR2 sequences are SGHTA and FQGNSA. V was clipped by 1 base and J by 9 bases; unmatched bases: 4. CDR3 length equals 15 residues. The CDR3 DNA is TGTGCCAGCAGCTTAGTCGGACAGGGGTCTTCACCCCTCCACTTT. It encodes CASSLVGQGSSPLHF.

Written as DNA, the CDR3 is TGCGCCAGCAGCTTCGCCCCCGATGCACAGGGTGGAAGTGAGCAGTTCTTC. Protein product: CASSFAPDAQGGSEQFF. The rearrangement uses TRBV5-1 and TRBJ2-1; possibly TRBD1 for D (6 bases). The CDR3 contains 17 residues. V lost 2 bases and J 9 bases, leaving 24 bases between the germline ends. Looked up from germline, CDR1 is SGHRS and CDR2 is YFSETQ.

The sample holds a few counts of this clone. The chain carries TRBV5-4 and TRBJ2-3; 8 nucleotides match TRBD1. V lost 0 bases to trimming and J lost 3 bases; unmatched junction nucleotides: 9. This CDR3 region has 17 residues. Germline CDR1 is SGHNT and CDR2 is YYREEE (reference sequence). This CDR3 is CASSLVGQGASTDTQYF. The DNA for the CDR3 is TGTGCCAGCAGCTTGGTGGGGCAGGGGGCATCAACAGATACGCAGTATTTT.

This rearrangement joins TRBV4-2 to TRBJ1-6; D not resolved. The CDR3 loop spans 18 amino acids. Germline CDR1 and CDR2: LGHNA and YNFKEQ. The germline V and J ends were trimmed by 0 bases and 5 bases, with 17 bases remaining between them. DNA for the CDR3: TGTGCCAGCAGCCAAGATCCCCCAGACGCAGCTCATAATTCACCCCTCCACTTT. It yields the protein CASSQDPPDAAHNSPLHF.

This clone was found a few times. This chain joins TRBV5-1 and TRBJ2-1; 8 nucleotides line up with TRBD2. The V segment lost 1 base and the J segment 8 bases; nucleotides outside the gene matches: 8. The CDR3 extends over 15 amino acids. From germline, CDR1 is SGHRS and CDR2 YFSETQ. CDR3 loop: CASSLNGGAQHEQFF. CDR3 nucleotide sequence: TGCGCCAGCAGCTTGAACGGGGGGGCCCAGCATGAGCAGTTCTTC.

The chain employs TRBV6-6 and TRBJ2-2; TRBD1 matches at 12 bases. Germline V lookup: CDR1 MNHNY, CDR2 SVGAGI (reference sequence). Trimming cost V 5 bases and J 6 bases; bases outside gene matches: 7. The CDR3 consists of 16 residues. The CDR3 sequence: CASSKRGTGGAGELFF. The CDR3, as DNA: TGTGCCAGCAGTAAAAGAGGGACAGGGGGCGCCGGGGAGCTGTTTTTT.

This chain connects TRBV6-4 to TRBJ2-2, with TRBD2 matching over 7 bases. J lost 7 bases, V lost 3 bases, and 8 bases had no gene match. Germline values: CDR1 MRHNA, CDR2 SNTAGT. The CDR3 covers 15 residues. The CDR3 coding sequence is TGTGCCAGCAGTGAAGACGGGAGGTCCGGCGGGGAGCTGTTTTTT. Translation gives CASSEDGRSGGELFF.